This passage covers 12 T cell receptor beta chains from one sample sequenced in a study of post-analysis software for immune sequencing data. Regarding the study as a whole: With TRBV5-6, TRBV5-1 and TRBV20-1 included, five TRBV segments were more frequent in patients than in controls.

No cognate antigen is known for these TCRs. Carried by the TCR beta cDNA libraries were unique molecular identifiers. TCRdb redid the calling of the PCR reads with MiXCR, one entry per CDR3 protein. The sample lists over 700,000 distinct CDR3 sequences; less than 35% were seen once. The specimen sequenced was blood. Receptors were obtained from a girl aged 10 to 17 with multiple sclerosis.

This clonotype turned up a few times. CDR3 residues: CASSLDGTGEAFF. For the CDR3, the DNA is TGTGCCAGCAGCTTAGACGGGACAGGTGAAGCTTTCTTT. V and J are TRBV7-9 and TRBJ1-1, with 8 bases lining up with TRBD1. The J segment lost 7 bases and the V segment lost 1 base, leaving 2 bases of the junction unmatched. The CDR3 length is 13 residues. The germline V gene has CDR1 SEHNR and CDR2 FQNEAQ (reference sequence).

This clonotype came up many times. This chain connects TRBV5-1 to TRBJ2-3; the D gene is possibly TRBD1 (6 bases). The germline gives CDR1 SGHRS, CDR2 YFSETQ. This CDR3 contains 14 residues. The ends were cut back, 0 bases at V and 1 base at J, with 6 bases in the middle. CDR3 region: CASSLDRGTDTQYF. The CDR3 DNA reads TGCGCCAGCAGCTTGGACAGGGGCACAGATACGCAGTATTTT.

This chain connects TRBV12-3 or TRBV12-4 to TRBJ1-1; D may be TRBD1 (5 bases). With 0 bases removed from V and 4 bases from J, the gap between germline ends came to 18 bases. The CDR3 has 17 amino acids. CDR3 sequence reads: CASSLALRNSRGTEAFF. CDR3 sequence (DNA): TGTGCCAGCAGTTTAGCGCTTCGTAATAGTAGGGGCACTGAAGCTTTCTTT.

The chain carries TRBV12-3 or TRBV12-4 and TRBJ1-2; weak D call: TRBD1 (5 bases). V was trimmed by 4 bases and J by 5 bases, leaving 11 bases between them. The CDR3 totals 13 residues. CDR3 sequence (DNA): TGTGCCAGCAGTTGGGGGGGAAGATATGGCTACACCTTC. Amino acids: CASSWGGRYGYTF.

The chain carries TRBV12-3 or TRBV12-4 and TRBJ2-3; D possibly matches TRBD1 or TRBD2 (6 bases each). CDR3 size: 15 residues. V lost 3 bases, J lost 4 bases, and 14 bases lay in between. The CDR3: CASSFPMRGADTQYF. The DNA of the CDR3 is TGTGCCAGCAGTTTCCCTATGAGGGGGGCAGATACGCAGTATTTT.

The rearrangement uses TRBV18 and TRBJ1-5; D is unclear. Germline V gene lookup returns CDR1 KGHSH and CDR2 LQKENI. Trimming shortened V by 2 bases and J by 7 bases, and 15 bases separated the two germline ends. This CDR3 has 15 residues. The CDR3 sequence is CASSPTMPWGQPQHF. The CDR3, as DNA: TGTGCCAGCTCACCAACAATGCCTTGGGGACAGCCCCAGCATTTT.

This chain uses TRBV20-1 with TRBJ2-7; unclear D gene. The germline gives CDR1 DFQATT, CDR2 SNEGSKA (reference sequence). The CDR3 covers 15 residues. Trimming stripped 3 bases from V and 4 bases from J, with 19 bases between. The CDR3 sequence: CSASVGQINQYEQYF. The CDR3 DNA is TGCAGTGCTAGTGTCGGTCAGATAAATCAATACGAGCAGTACTTC.

This clonotype was counted a few times. The CDR3 loop reads CASRPGQGNNEQFF. CDR3 nucleotide sequence: TGTGCCAGCAGGCCGGGACAGGGTAACAATGAGCAGTTCTTC. The chain links TRBV7-9 to TRBJ2-1; 9 bases are shared with TRBD1. With V trimmed by 6 bases and J by 5 bases, 5 bases remained unmatched. The CDR3 covers 14 residues. Germline V CDR1 and CDR2: SEHNR, FQNEAQ (reference sequence).

This chain uses TRBV6-2 or TRBV6-3 with TRBJ1-2; a possible D gene is TRBD1 (6 bases). Germline loops: CDR1 MNHEY, CDR2 SVGEGT. The CDR3 has 16 residues. Trimming removed 6 bases at V and 6 bases at J, with 23 bases between. Written as DNA, the CDR3 is TGTGCCAGCAGACGCAGGGGCGATGTGGCGGTCCATGGCTACACCTTC. Its protein product is CASRRRGDVAVHGYTF.

This clonotype was observed a handful of times. V and J are TRBV7-2 and TRBJ2-5; 7 nucleotides line up with TRBD1. The germline gives CDR1 SGHTA, CDR2 FQGNSA. This CDR3 is built from 17 residues. V was clipped by 2 bases and J by 4 bases; unmatched bases: 13. CDR3 protein: CASSLRPTGSGGETQYF. The DNA of the CDR3 is TGTGCCAGCAGCTTAAGGCCGACAGGGAGTGGAGGAGAGACCCAGTACTTC. The whole variable domain, filled in from reference TRBV7-2 and TRBJ2-5, reads GAGVSQSPSNKVTEKGKDVELRCDPISGHTALYWYRQSLGQGLEFLIYFQGNSAPDKSGLPSDRFSAERTGGSVSTLTIQRTQQEDSAVYLCASSLRPTGSGGETQYFGPGTRLLVL.

The genes are TRBV7-9 and TRBJ2-1, with 10 bases identical to TRBD2. The germline CDR1 and CDR2 sequences are SEHNR and FQNEAQ (reference sequence). V gave up 4 bases and J gave up 10 bases; unmatched junction bases: 13. This CDR3 is 16 amino acids long. CDR3 in amino acids: CASSSRGSGRCSEQFF. CDR3 nucleotide sequence: TGTGCCAGCAGCTCCCGGGGTAGCGGGAGGTGTTCGGAGCAGTTCTTC.

The chain uses TRBV25-1 and TRBJ2-5, with a weak D call TRBD2 (5 bases). Germline V gene lookup returns CDR1 MGHDK and CDR2 SYGVNS. The CDR3 has 14 residues. The germline V and J ends were trimmed by 3 bases and 5 bases, with 13 bases remaining between them. The CDR3 is CASSDRRRGETQYF. The CDR3 DNA follows: TGTGCCAGCAGTGATCGGCGGAGAGGGGAGACCCAGTACTTC.